These 12 T cell receptor beta chains were all obtained from the same sample, sequenced in a study of T-cell reconstitution after alpha-beta-depleted transplantation in children. Preparing the TCRbeta library involved the use of unique molecular identifiers. Using its own MiXCR run on the PCR reads, TCRdb lists one record per CDR3 protein. The repertoire holds about 580,000 distinct CDR3 sequences, with under 30% as singletons. This specimen was PBMCs, mostly from graft donor cells, taken 360 days after TCRalphabeta/CD19-depleted stem cell transplant. These receptors were collected from a boy under two years old who had a stem cell transplant for acute myeloid leukemia, so the T cells may come from the graft donor.

The chain employs TRBV9 and TRBJ2-1, with no clear D. This CDR3 has 15 residues. Germline-derived CDR1 and CDR2 are SGDLS and YYNGEE. The V end lost 0 bases, the J end lost 3 bases, and 10 bases lay between the germline ends. The CDR3 DNA reads as TGTGCCAGCAGCGTAGGGACGGCTTACTACAATGAGCAGTTCTTC. Protein sequence: CASSVGTAYYNEQFF.

The CDR3 coding sequence is TGTGCCAGCAGTTTAGTTGGTGAGAGAGGGGAGACCCAGTACTTC. Its translation is CASSLVGERGETQYF. The J gene is TRBJ2-5, the V gene TRBV12-3 or TRBV12-4; D is possibly TRBD2 (5 bases). Trimming removed 1 base from V and 5 bases from J, with 14 bases in between. The CDR3 has 15 amino acids.

This clonotype showed up many times. The CDR3, as DNA: TGTGCCAGCGGACTAAGGGGGGGGACTGAAGCTTTCTTT. It translates to CASGLRGGTEAFF. The chain combines TRBV7-9 with TRBJ1-1, with D possibly TRBD1 on 6 matching bases. V was trimmed by 8 bases and J by 5 bases, leaving 15 bases between them. Germline lookup yields CDR1 SEHNR and CDR2 FQNEAQ (reference sequence). This CDR3 has 13 amino acids.

This clonotype was seen more than once but under ten times. This chain uses TRBV20-1 with TRBJ2-1; D is unclear. Germline V gene sequence: CDR1 DFQATT, CDR2 SNEGSKA (reference sequence). This CDR3 is 13 amino acids long. Trimming pared 6 bases from V and 8 bases from J, leaving 17 bases between. CDR3 in amino acids: CSAQPTRIDEQFF. The DNA of the CDR3 is TGCAGTGCCCAGCCGACGAGGATAGATGAGCAGTTCTTC.

This clonotype was picked up a small number of times. The chain has TRBV24-1 and TRBJ2-3, with a tentative D call TRBD2 (5 bases). Germline V gives CDR1 KGHDR, CDR2 SFDVKD. CDR3 length: 16 amino acids. The V end lost 3 bases, the J end lost 3 bases, and 15 bases lay between the germline ends. This chain's CDR3 is CATSDPKLGVTDTQYF. CDR3 sequence (DNA): TGTGCCACCAGTGATCCAAAACTAGGAGTTACAGATACGCAGTATTTT.

This clonotype came up many times. J is TRBJ2-7 and V is TRBV7-3, with D possibly being TRBD1 (6 bases). The CDR3 spans 14 residues. V was trimmed by 3 bases and J by 0 bases, leaving 9 bases between them. The germline V gene has CDR1 SGHTA and CDR2 FQGTGA. The CDR3 region is CASSLDSLSYEQYF. The CDR3 DNA reads as TGTGCCAGCAGCTTGGACAGCCTCTCCTACGAGCAGTACTTC. The full variable domain, its missing parts supplied by reference TRBV7-3 and TRBJ2-7, is GAGVSQTPSNKVTEKGKYVELRCDPISGHTALYWYRQSLGQGPEFLIYFQGTGAADDSGLPNDRFFAVRPEGSVSTLKIQRTERGDSAVYLCASSLDSLSYEQYFGPGTRLTVT.

This clonotype was observed a handful of times. The genes are TRBV25-1 and TRBJ1-2; D is perhaps TRBD1 (5 bases). The germline V gene has CDR1 MGHDK and CDR2 SYGVNS. The CDR3 consists of 12 residues. Trimming cost V 7 bases and J 4 bases, with 10 bases left between them. The CDR3 protein is CASTGFGYGYTF. In DNA form, the CDR3 reads TGTGCCAGCACAGGGTTCGGCTATGGCTACACCTTC.

J is TRBJ2-5 and V is TRBV7-2; TRBD2 matches 9 bases. CDR1 SGHTA and CDR2 FQGNSA come from the germline V gene. The junction had 22 bases not matched to a gene; V was cut back by 7 bases and J by 13 bases. This CDR3 is 16 amino acids long. For the CDR3, the DNA is TGTGCCAGCACTATTCCGGTCCTAGCGGGGCTGACCACGCCGTACTTC. Residues: CASTIPVLAGLTTPYF.

This chain connects TRBV2 to TRBJ2-1; D unclear. The length of the CDR3 is 15 residues. V was cut by 8 bases and J by 5 bases, with 19 bases left in between. Per the germline V gene, CDR1 is SNHLY and CDR2 is FYNNEI. CDR3: CASPSLVRRDNEQFF. The DNA of the CDR3 is TGTGCCAGCCCTAGTCTGGTTAGGCGAGACAATGAGCAGTTCTTC.

This clonotype has ten or more counts. The chain recombines TRBV12-3 or TRBV12-4 with TRBJ2-6; D perhaps matches TRBD2 (6 bases). The CDR3 is 13 residues long. The V end was cut by 8 bases, the J end by 1 base, with 6 bases between. CDR3 amino acids: CASRGSGANVLTF. The CDR3 nucleotides read TGTGCCAGCCGGGGGTCTGGGGCCAACGTCCTGACTTTC.

A few counts support this clonotype. This chain connects TRBV20-1 to TRBJ2-3, with 7 positions matching TRBD2. The V and J ends lost 1 base and 5 bases, in that order; junction bases with no gene match: 3. Germline CDR1 is DFQATT and CDR2 is SNEGSKA (reference sequence). This CDR3 region has 13 residues. The CDR3 sequence: CSARAVAGDTQYF. CDR3 DNA: TGCAGTGCTAGAGCGGTAGCGGGAGATACGCAGTATTTT.

This clonotype was seen ten or more times. The CDR3 DNA follows: TGCAGCGCCGAGCGGGACAGGGTACCTGGGGCCAACGTCCTGACTTTC. It codes for CSAERDRVPGANVLTF. The chain is built from TRBV29-1 and TRBJ2-6, with TRBD1 matching over 9 bases. V trimming: 7 bases; J trimming: 2 bases; junction bases outside the gene matches: 9. In germline, CDR1 is SQVTM, CDR2 ANQGSEA. The CDR3 contains 16 residues.